These 21 T cell receptor beta chains originate from one sample sequenced in a study of molecular identifiers for immune sequencing clone quantification (dated by TCRdb to 2016 to 2019). Library generation was performed with PCR. Sequencing instrument: Illumina HiSeq 4000. TCRdb reprocessing: public reads trimmed at Q25 with fastp, clones called with MiXCR, in-frame beta chains kept. Identical CDR3 protein sequences are pooled into one entry, listed with their most common genes and DNA. The sample table lists 20,000 to 30,000 distinct CDR3 sequences, 17% of them with a count of one. The ten largest clonotypes hold roughly 1% of the sample. Material: naive CD8+ T cells from blood, with Jurkat cell RNA spiked in. The sample's cell subset or site, from its label and the paper: FACS-sorted CD8+CD4-CCR7+CD45RA+ naive T cells. These receptors were obtained from a human donor in good health. Some libraries in this study had Jurkat cell RNA spiked in.

In its sample, this clonotype was seen many times. This chain uses TRBV12-3 or TRBV12-4 with TRBJ2-3; either TRBD1 or TRBD2 may supply D (6 bases each). The CDR3 is made up of 18 amino acids. V was cut by 6 bases and J by 1 base, with 23 bases left in between. The DNA for the CDR3 is TGTGCCAGCAGAACCACTCGGACGGGGGCTAGCGGCACAGATACGCAGTATTTT. Protein sequence: CASRTTRTGASGTDTQYF.

Many counts were recorded for this clonotype. This CDR3 is CASSHEVTGPTGELFF. DNA for the CDR3: TGTGCCAGCAGCCACGAAGTCACAGGTCCCACCGGGGAGCTGTTTTTT. The chain uses TRBV7-9 and TRBJ2-2; a possible D gene is TRBD1 (5 bases). The CDR3 is made up of 16 amino acids. Trimming removed 5 bases from V and 4 bases from J, with 17 bases in between. From germline, CDR1 is SEHNR and CDR2 FQNEAQ (reference sequence).

This clonotype was counted at least ten times. The V call is TRBV2, the J call TRBJ2-7, with 8 bases matching TRBD1. The germline V gene encodes CDR1 SNHLY and CDR2 FYNNEI. Trimming removed 7 bases from V and 1 base from J; junction bases left unmatched: 6. The CDR3 extends over 14 amino acids. The CDR3 is CASTGTGPSYEQYF. In DNA, the CDR3 is TGTGCCAGCACAGGGACAGGCCCATCCTACGAGCAGTACTTC.

This clonotype was recorded many times. The chain recombines TRBV29-1 with TRBJ1-2; D gene ambiguous. V lost 3 bases to trimming and J lost 2 bases, with 7 bases between them. The CDR3 contains 12 residues. The germline V gene encodes CDR1 SQVTM and CDR2 ANQGSEA. CDR3 coding DNA: TGCAGCGTTGAGGCGGACAACTATGGCTACACCTTC. Translated, it gives CSVEADNYGYTF.

This clonotype ranks as medium-sized. The rearrangement uses TRBV10-3 and TRBJ1-5; D not certain. CDR3 size: 13 residues. V was shortened by 8 bases and J by 2 bases, with 10 bases between the two germline ends. CDR1 is ENHRY and CDR2 is SYGVKD in the germline V gene. The CDR3 sequence: CAIGGGGNQPQHF. CDR3 DNA: TGTGCCATCGGTGGTGGGGGCAATCAGCCCCAGCATTTT.

By its share, this clonotype is medium-sized. In DNA form, the CDR3 reads TGTGCCAGCAGCCAGGGGTTATCTGTCTGGGCTACGAACACTGAAGCTTTCTTT. This translates into CASSQGLSVWATNTEAFF. The gene calls are TRBV4-2 and TRBJ1-1; unclear D gene. CDR3 length: 18 residues. V was trimmed by 3 bases and J by 1 base, leaving 21 bases between them. Germline V CDR1 and CDR2: LGHNA, YNFKEQ.

This clonotype is medium-sized. This rearrangement joins TRBV20-1 to TRBJ2-7, with D possibly matching TRBD1 (6 bases). Per the germline V gene, CDR1 is DFQATT and CDR2 is SNEGSKA (reference sequence). This CDR3 has 16 amino acids. V was pared by 2 bases and J by 0 bases, with 17 bases between. CDR3 in DNA: TGCAGTGCTAGACGTGACCGGGACACCCACTCCTACGAGCAGTACTTC. Residues: CSARRDRDTHSYEQYF.

Points on this clonotype: Since a much larger clone is just one base distant, this may be a read error. This chain connects TRBV20-1 to TRBJ2-7, with D tentatively TRBD1 (7 bases). This CDR3 spans 13 amino acids. Trimming stripped 6 bases from V and 3 bases from J, with 15 bases between. From germline, CDR1 is DFQATT and CDR2 SNEGSKA (reference sequence). The CDR3 reads CSADRAGNYEQYF. The CDR3 region has the DNA TGCAGTGCAGACAGGGCGGGGAACTACGAGCAGTACTTC.

This clonotype came up many times. The V gene is TRBV7-9, the J gene TRBJ2-2; D is unclear. V was shortened by 5 bases and J by 6 bases, with 10 bases between the two germline ends. This CDR3 is built from 13 residues. Germline V gene sequence: CDR1 SEHNR, CDR2 FQNEAQ (reference sequence). Here the CDR3 reads CASSALLPGELFF. Written as DNA, the CDR3 is TGTGCCAGCAGCGCATTACTTCCCGGGGAGCTGTTTTTT.

The genes are TRBV4-3 and TRBJ1-4; D call uncertain. Trimming took 3 bases from V and 0 from J, leaving 5 bases between them. CDR1 LGHNA and CDR2 YSLEER come from the germline V gene. The CDR3 loop spans 14 amino acids. The CDR3 loop is CASSHLATNEKLFF. CDR3 nucleotides: TGCGCCAGCAGCCATCTTGCAACTAATGAAAAACTGTTTTTT.

This clonotype was picked up many times. V gene TRBV27 combines with J gene TRBJ2-7; TRBD2 matches at 9 bases. This CDR3 spans 17 amino acids. V was clipped by 5 bases and J by 3 bases; unmatched bases: 14. Germline CDR1 and CDR2: MNHEY and SMNVEV (reference sequence). CDR3 DNA: TGTGCCAGCAGTCCCGGACCCGGACTAGCGCAGTACTACGAGCAGTACTTC. Residues: CASSPGPGLAQYYEQYF.

This clonotype was recorded many times. The chain employs TRBV19 and TRBJ2-6; 8 bases are a match to TRBD2. Trimming removed 2 bases from V and 0 bases from J; junction bases left unmatched: 3. CDR3 length: 17 amino acids. Germline CDR1 is LNHDA and CDR2 is SQIVND (reference sequence). The CDR3: CASSIRTSYSGANVLTF. CDR3 DNA sequence: TGTGCCAGTAGTATAAGGACTAGCTACTCTGGGGCCAACGTCCTGACTTTC.

This clonotype was detected ten times or more. V is TRBV13 and J is TRBJ2-7, with D possibly TRBD1 on 6 matching bases. The V gene's germline CDR1 is PRHDT and CDR2 FYEKMQ (reference sequence). This CDR3 is built from 13 residues. V dropped 5 bases and J dropped 3 bases, with 11 bases sitting between them. CDR3: CASSPDSHYEQYF. CDR3 in DNA: TGTGCCAGCAGCCCGGACAGCCACTACGAGCAGTACTTC. The full variable domain, its missing parts supplied by reference TRBV13 and TRBJ2-7, is AAGVIQSPRHLIKEKRETATLKCYPIPRHDTVYWYQQGPGQDPQFLISFYEKMQSDKGSIPDRFSAQQFSDYHSELNMSSLELGDSALYFCASSPDSHYEQYFGPGTRLTVT.

This clonotype was found many times. The J gene is TRBJ2-3, the V gene TRBV9; D is perhaps TRBD1 or TRBD2 (7 bases each). Trimming pared 4 bases from V and 3 bases from J, leaving 21 bases between. Germline V gene lookup returns CDR1 SGDLS and CDR2 YYNGEE. The CDR3 runs 17 residues. This CDR3 is CASSSQGGGSKTDTQYF. The CDR3 DNA follows: TGTGCCAGCAGCTCCCAGGGGGGCGGGAGTAAGACAGATACGCAGTATTTT.

The sample holds many counts of this clonotype. The chain is built from TRBV7-9 and TRBJ2-1; no definite D call. The germline V gene has CDR1 SEHNR and CDR2 FQNEAQ (reference sequence). The CDR3 sequence is 14 residues long. V was cut by 0 bases and J by 6 bases, with 9 bases left in between. The CDR3 spells CASSLASRSNEQFF. The CDR3, as DNA: TGTGCCAGCAGCTTAGCGAGCAGGTCCAATGAGCAGTTCTTC.

Ten or more counts support this clonotype. The chain has TRBV28 and TRBJ2-1, with a weak D call TRBD1 (6 bases). Germline CDR1 MDHEN, CDR2 SYDVKM. V dropped 3 bases and J dropped 4 bases, with 19 bases sitting between them. The CDR3 length is 17 residues. The CDR3 region has the DNA TGTGCCAGCAGTTTCCCAGGGGAGCCCAAGCTTTACAATGAGCAGTTCTTC. This gives the protein CASSFPGEPKLYNEQFF.

In this sample, this clonotype turned up many times. This sequence joins TRBV7-6 and TRBJ1-6; a weak D match, TRBD1 (6 bases). The V and J ends lost 1 base and 5 bases respectively, with 12 bases between them. Germline CDR1 and CDR2: SGHVS and FNYEAQ. The CDR3 runs to 16 residues. The CDR3 DNA reads as TGTGCCAGCAGCTTAGGAGTTGGACAGAATAATTCACCCCTCCACTTT. Translation gives CASSLGVGQNNSPLHF.

The V call is TRBV11-2, the J call TRBJ2-7, with 8 bases fitting TRBD2. This CDR3 region has 14 residues. The ends lost 5 bases at V and 3 bases at J; junction bases unmatched: 6. CDR1 is SGHAT and CDR2 is FQNNGV in the germline V gene. CDR3 in amino acids: CASSRGGLGYEQYF. The CDR3 DNA reads as TGTGCCAGCAGCCGGGGGGGGCTAGGCTACGAGCAGTACTTC. The entire variable domain, with the rest obtained from reference TRBV11-2 and TRBJ2-7, is as follows: EAGVAQSPRYKIIEKRQSVAFWCNPISGHATLYWYQQILGQGPKLLIQFQNNGVVDDSQLPKDRFSAERLKGVDSTLKIQPAKLEDSAVYLCASSRGGLGYEQYFGPGTRLTVT.

This clonotype occurred many times. This chain links TRBV6-5 with TRBJ2-3, with 11 bases fitting TRBD2. V lost 0 bases and J lost 0; bases outside the gene matches: 11. Looked up from germline, CDR1 is MNHEY and CDR2 is SVGAGI. The CDR3 is 20 residues long. The CDR3 sequence is CASSYSHPGTSGTSTDTQYF. CDR3 sequence (DNA): TGTGCCAGCAGTTACTCCCACCCCGGGACTAGCGGAACGAGCACAGATACGCAGTATTTT.

The chain is built from TRBV7-9 and TRBJ1-1; 9 bases align to TRBD1. The V gene end was trimmed by 6 bases and the J gene end by 5 bases; junction bases not matched to a gene: 10. The CDR3 contains 15 residues. Per the germline V gene, CDR1 is SEHNR and CDR2 is FQNEAQ (reference sequence). The CDR3 region is CASSSPGQGTTEAFF. CDR3 nucleotides: TGTGCCAGCAGTTCGCCGGGACAGGGTACAACTGAAGCTTTCTTT.

The chain uses TRBV7-6 and TRBJ2-3, with 8 bases identical to TRBD1. Germline V gene sequence: CDR1 SGHVS, CDR2 FNYEAQ. The V and J ends lost 5 bases and 1 base, in that order; junction bases with no gene match: 2. The CDR3 consists of 14 residues. The CDR3: CASSPGQGTDTQYF. Written as DNA, the CDR3 is TGTGCCAGCAGCCCGGGACAGGGCACAGATACGCAGTATTTT.